These 9 T cell receptor beta chains were sequenced from one sample in a study of post-analysis software for immune sequencing data. Whole-study findings and limits: Relative to controls, patients had 4 or 5 TRBV segments at higher frequency, with TRBV5-6, TRBV5-1 and TRBV20-1 among these.

These receptors' targets are unknown. Unique molecular identifiers were built into the TCR beta cDNA libraries. From the PCR reads, TCRdb called clonotypes with MiXCR, one entry per CDR3 protein. The data show roughly 800,000 distinct CDR3 sequences, with about 43% seen just once and around 4.7% held by the top ten. The specimen sequenced was blood. These receptors originate from a girl aged 5-17 years with multiple sclerosis.

This chain joins TRBV28 and TRBJ2-2; D tentatively fits TRBD1 or TRBD2 (6 bases each). The CDR3 spans 13 residues. V gave up 9 bases and J gave up 4 bases, with 12 bases separating them. Looked up from germline, CDR1 is MDHEN and CDR2 is SYDVKM. In nucleotides, the CDR3 is TGTGCCAGTAATGGAGGGGGCACCGGGGAGCTGTTTTTT. It codes for CASNGGGTGELFF.

This chain joins TRBV24-1 and TRBJ2-3; D is perhaps TRBD1 or TRBD2 (5 bases each). Germline CDR1 is KGHDR and CDR2 is SFDVKD. The CDR3 totals 14 residues. V was cut by 4 bases and J by 3 bases, with 10 bases left in between. CDR3 residues: CATSDRDATDTQYF. Written as DNA, the CDR3 is TGTGCCACCAGTGACCGGGACGCGACAGATACGCAGTATTTT.

The chain recombines TRBV6-5 with TRBJ2-7; 14 bases match TRBD2. Germline values: CDR1 MNHEY, CDR2 SVGAGI. This CDR3 comprises 16 residues. The V and J ends lost 8 bases and 1 base, in that order; junction bases with no gene match: 7. The CDR3: CASYGTSGSISYEQYF. CDR3 sequence (DNA): TGTGCCAGCTACGGGACTAGCGGGAGTATTTCCTACGAGCAGTACTTC.

The V call is TRBV24-1, the J call TRBJ2-1; TRBD2 aligns across 7 bases. Germline V gives CDR1 KGHDR, CDR2 SFDVKD. CDR3 length: 13 residues. Unmatched junction bases numbered 8, after V lost 9 bases and J lost 7 bases. The CDR3 nucleotides are TGTGCCACCGGGAGGGGCCGGCAGAATGAGCAGTTCTTC. This sequence encodes CATGRGRQNEQFF.

This clonotype has just a few counts. The chain is built from TRBV20-1 and TRBJ2-1, with D tentatively TRBD2 (5 bases). V was trimmed by 6 bases and J by 0 bases, leaving 15 bases between them. CDR1 and CDR2 (germline): DFQATT, SNEGSKA (reference sequence). The CDR3 runs to 15 residues. The CDR3 nucleotides are TGCAGTGCCCCGGGGTTCATGGGCTCCTACAATGAGCAGTTCTTC. Protein product: CSAPGFMGSYNEQFF.

This clonotype appeared a few times. The rearrangement links TRBV10-3 to TRBJ1-1, with D unclear. Germline values: CDR1 ENHRY, CDR2 SYGVKD. With 4 bases removed from V and 2 bases from J, the gap between germline ends came to 14 bases. The CDR3 covers 15 residues. The CDR3 reads CAISGRRNGNTEAFF. CDR3 in DNA: TGTGCCATCAGTGGAAGGAGGAACGGCAACACTGAAGCTTTCTTT.

V is TRBV14 and J is TRBJ2-1; 14 bases line up with TRBD2. Germline CDR1 SGHDN, CDR2 FVKESK. The junction had 6 bases not matched to a gene; V was cut back by 5 bases and J by 6 bases. The CDR3 contains 16 residues. The CDR3 reads CASSLGLAGASNEQFF. In nucleotides, the CDR3 is TGTGCCAGCAGCTTGGGACTAGCGGGAGCATCCAATGAGCAGTTCTTC.

A few counts support this clonotype. The CDR3 nucleotides are TGCAGTGCTAGAGCTTACTCTTTCCTCGGCAATGAGCAGTTCTTC. It specifies CSARAYSFLGNEQFF. V is TRBV20-1 and J is TRBJ2-1; no clear D. Germline CDR1 reads DFQATT; CDR2 reads SNEGSKA (reference sequence). Trimming cost V 1 base and J 6 bases, with 16 bases left between them. The CDR3 is made up of 15 amino acids.

V is TRBV12-3 or TRBV12-4 and J is TRBJ2-4; weak D call: TRBD1 (5 bases). The CDR3 has 15 residues. V lost 3 bases, J lost 0 bases, and 9 bases lay in between. The chain's CDR3 is CASSLTALAKNIQYF. CDR3 coding DNA: TGTGCCAGCAGTTTGACAGCTTTAGCCAAAAACATTCAGTACTTC.